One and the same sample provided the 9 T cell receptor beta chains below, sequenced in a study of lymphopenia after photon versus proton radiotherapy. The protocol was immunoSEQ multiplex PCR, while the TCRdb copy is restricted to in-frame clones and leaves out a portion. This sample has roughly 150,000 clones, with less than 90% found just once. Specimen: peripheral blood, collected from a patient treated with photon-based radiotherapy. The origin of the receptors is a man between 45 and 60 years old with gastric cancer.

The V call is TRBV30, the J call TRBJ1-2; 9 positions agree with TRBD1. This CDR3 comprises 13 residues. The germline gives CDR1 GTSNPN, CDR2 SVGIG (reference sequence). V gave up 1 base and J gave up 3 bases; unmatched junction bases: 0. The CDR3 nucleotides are TGTGCCTGGAGTGGACAGGGGGACTATGGCTACACCTTC. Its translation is CAWSGQGDYGYTF. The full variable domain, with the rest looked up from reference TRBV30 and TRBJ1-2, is SQTIHQWPATLVQPVGSPLSLECTVEGTSNPNLYWYRQAAGRGLQLLFYSVGIGQISSEVPQNLSASRPQDRQFILSSKKLLLSDSGFYLCAWSGQGDYGYTFGSGTRLTVV.

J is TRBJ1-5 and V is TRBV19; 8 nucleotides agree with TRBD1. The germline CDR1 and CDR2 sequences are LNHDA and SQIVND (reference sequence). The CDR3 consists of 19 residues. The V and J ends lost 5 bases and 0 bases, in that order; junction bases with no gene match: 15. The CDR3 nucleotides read TGTGCCAGTAGTCCCATATGGGCAGGGGGCCTCGTTAGCAATCAGCCCCAGCATTTT. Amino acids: CASSPIWAGGLVSNQPQHF.

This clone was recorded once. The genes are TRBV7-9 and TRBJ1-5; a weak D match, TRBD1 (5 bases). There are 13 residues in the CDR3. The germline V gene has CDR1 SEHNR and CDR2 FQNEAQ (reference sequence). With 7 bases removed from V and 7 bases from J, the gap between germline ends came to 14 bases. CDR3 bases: TGTGCCAGCACCCTTAGTGGGGGGCAGCCCCAGCATTTT. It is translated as CASTLSGGQPQHF.

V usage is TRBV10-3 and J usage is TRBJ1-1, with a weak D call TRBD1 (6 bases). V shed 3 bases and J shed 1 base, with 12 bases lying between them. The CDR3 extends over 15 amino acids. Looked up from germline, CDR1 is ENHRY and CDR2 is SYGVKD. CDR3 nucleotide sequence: TGTGCCATCAGTGATCCACAGGGAAAGAACACTGAAGCTTTCTTT. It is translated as CAISDPQGKNTEAFF.

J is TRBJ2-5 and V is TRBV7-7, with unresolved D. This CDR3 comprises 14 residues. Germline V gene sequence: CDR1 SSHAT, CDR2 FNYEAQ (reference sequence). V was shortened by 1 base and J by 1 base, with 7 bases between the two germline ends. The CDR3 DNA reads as TGTGCCAGCAGCTTAGGTGAAGCCCAAGAGACCCAGTACTTC. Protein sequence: CASSLGEAQETQYF.

The CDR3 nucleotides are TGTGCCAGTAGGAATACAGGGGCGAGGACTGAAGCTTTCTTT. Protein: CASRNTGARTEAFF. This chain links TRBV19 with TRBJ1-1; 7 positions match TRBD1. The CDR3 is made up of 14 amino acids. The V and J ends lost 6 bases and 5 bases, in that order; junction bases with no gene match: 9. CDR1 is LNHDA and CDR2 is SQIVND in the germline V gene (reference sequence).

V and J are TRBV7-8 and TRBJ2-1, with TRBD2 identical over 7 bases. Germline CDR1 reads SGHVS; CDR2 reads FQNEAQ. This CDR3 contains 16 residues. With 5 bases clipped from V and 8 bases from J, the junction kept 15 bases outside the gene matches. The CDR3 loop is CASSPNAGLVLHEQFF. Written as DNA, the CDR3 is TGTGCCAGCAGCCCCAACGCAGGACTAGTTCTACATGAGCAGTTCTTC.

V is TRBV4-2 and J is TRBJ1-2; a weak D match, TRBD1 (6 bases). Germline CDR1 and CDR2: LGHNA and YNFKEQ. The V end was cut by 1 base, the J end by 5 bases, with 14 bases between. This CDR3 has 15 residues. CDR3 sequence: CASSQGGRGTYGYTF. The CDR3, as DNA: TGTGCCAGCAGCCAAGGGGGCAGGGGAACATATGGCTACACCTTC.

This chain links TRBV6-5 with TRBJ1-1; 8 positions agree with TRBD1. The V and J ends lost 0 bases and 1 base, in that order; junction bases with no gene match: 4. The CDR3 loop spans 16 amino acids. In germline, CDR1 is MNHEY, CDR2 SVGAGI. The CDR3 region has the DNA TGTGCCAGCAGTTACTCTCAGGGGGCCACGAACACTGAAGCTTTCTTT. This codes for CASSYSQGATNTEAFF.